This T cell receptor (beta chain) came from a study of blood T cell repertoires in COVID-19. The wider study: Researchers got acute and convalescent COVID-19 samples from the United States, Italy and Spain.

Source study methods: The assay estimated nucleated cells by amplifying reference gene primers. Libraries were prepared by immunoSEQ multiplex PCR; TCRdb keeps only in-frame clonotypes and omits some of them. From that table come the V and J calls and clone size; the DNA was used to work out D and trimming. Among some 66,000 clones listed, about 91% were seen once. Looked up from germline, CDR1 is MNHNY and CDR2 is SVGAGI (reference sequence). CDR3 length: 12 amino acids. Trimming shortened V by 2 bases and J by 3 bases, and 5 bases separated the two germline ends. The TCR sequence derives from a human donor in a cohort sampled during active COVID-19. The sample taken for sequencing was peripheral blood. The chain combines TRBV6-6 with TRBJ2-7, with D possibly TRBD2 on 5 matching bases. CDR3 DNA: TGTGCCAGCAGTTACCGGGGCTACGAGCAGTACTTC. Its protein is CASSYRGYEQYF.